This TCR beta chain was recovered during a study of blood T cell repertoires in COVID-19. Study as a whole: COVID-19 samples, acute and convalescent, were from the United States, Italy and Spain. Sources were T cells, B-cell-depleted T cells, or PBMCs; the material itself was cDNA or gDNA.

Sequencing used immunoSEQ multiplex PCR; TCRdb keeps in-frame clones, though not all of them. The repertoire has about 200,000 clones, about 84% of them found once; the top ten carry about 7.8%. Germline-derived CDR1 and CDR2 are LGHNT and FRNRAP. This CDR3 region has 15 residues. The receptor's source is a woman aged 80 or older with COVID-19, enrolled during active disease. The specimen was peripheral blood. The V and J genes are TRBV12-5 and TRBJ2-5, with 13 bases identical to TRBD2. The CDR3 is CALWTSGRYQETQYF. The CDR3 DNA follows: TGTGCCCTATGGACTAGCGGGAGATACCAAGAGACCCAGTACTTC.